Listed here is a single T cell receptor (beta chain). No antigen is known for it. Libraries were prepared by immunoSEQ multiplex PCR; TCRdb keeps only in-frame clonotypes and omits some of them. This sample has some 95,000 clones, with nearly 90% found just once. The J segment lost 1 base and the V segment lost 2 bases, leaving 7 bases of the junction unmatched. CDR3 length: 19 amino acids. In germline, CDR1 is SGHAT, CDR2 FQNNGV. This sample was taken from a study of T cell responses to AZD1222 COVID-19 vaccine. Points from the study as a whole: Spike-wide coverage was observed for vaccine-associated CD4 TCRs, with dominant responses at 160-218 and 743-854.

The chain employs TRBV11-2 and TRBJ2-2, with TRBD2 matching 13 bases. The sequence was collected from an adult in good health. Sequencing used peripheral blood, obtained on day 0 of MenACWY control vaccination. The chain's CDR3 is CASSLFPRTSGGNTGELFF. The CDR3 bases are TGTGCCAGCAGCTTATTTCCGCGGACTAGCGGGGGGAACACCGGGGAGCTGTTTTTT.